This TCR beta chain was observed in a study of shared clonotypes between healthy human individuals. The wider study: Plates per donor: three CD4 naive, three CD4 memory, two CD8 naive, one CD8 memory.

Positively selected for CCR7, the CD45RO-negative cells used as naive CD8 cells excluded terminally differentiated effector memory CD45RA+ cells. This clone occurred once. An approximately 200 ng quantity of DNA, 32,000 or so T cell genomes, went into the sorted-subset replicate PCRs. Measured with immunoSEQ multiplex PCR; TCRdb has only the in-frame clones, and not every one. In the table there are some 2.1 million clones, about 95% of which are singletons. This clonotype was sampled from a man aged 18 to 30 in good health. The specimen was naive CD8+ T cells sorted from blood.

The DNA for the CDR3 is TGTGCCAGCAGCTCTTACAGGGAAAGTAATGAAAAACTGTTTTTT. This translates into CASSSYRESNEKLFF. The V and J genes are TRBV7-9 and TRBJ1-4, with D possibly TRBD1 on 6 matching bases. With 4 bases removed from V and 4 bases from J, the gap between germline ends came to 13 bases. The CDR3 is 15 amino acids. CDR1 is SEHNR and CDR2 is FQNEAQ in the germline V gene (reference sequence).